Listed here is a single TCR beta chain. Original data processing: Estimates of nucleated cell counts were drawn from the amplification of reference gene primers. Here immunoSEQ multiplex PCR was the method, and the copy in TCRdb shows in-frame clones only, minus some. That table is the source of V, J and clone size, and D and trimming were worked out from the DNA. The repertoire consists of approximately 270,000 clones, with 88% occurring once and the leading ten covering roughly 6%. Germline CDR1 and CDR2: MNHGY and SVAAGI. Trimming took 8 bases from V and 5 from J, leaving 10 bases between them. The CDR3 contains 11 residues. The sample originates from a study of blood T cell repertoires in COVID-19. Study at large: Whether acute or convalescent, the COVID-19 samples came from the United States, Italy and Spain. Nucleic acid was either cDNA or gDNA, and it came from T cells, B-cell-depleted T cells, or PBMCs.

Seattle patient enrollment occurred during active infection, with longitudinal follow-up thereafter. The material sequenced was peripheral blood. This chain links TRBV6-9 with TRBJ2-7, with D maybe TRBD2 (5 bases). This receptor was obtained from a woman in her twenties or thirties with COVID-19, enrolled during active disease. The CDR3 sequence is CASSRANEQYV. The CDR3 DNA is TGTGCCAGCTCGAGGGCTAACGAGCAGTACGTC.